These 24 T cell receptor beta chains were all obtained from the same sample, sequenced in a study of immune aging and cytomegalovirus after organ transplant. BD Rhapsody targeted mRNA and AbSeq chemistry was used for microwell cell capture and library preparation. TCRdb used MiXCR to reprocess the single-cell sequencing reads, holding one entry per CDR3 protein. Of 20,000 to 25,000 distinct CDR3 sequences listed, roughly 38% are singletons. The time point here: five sample-tagged time points from pre-transplant (day -1) to day 368 post-transplant, pooled. Antigen specificity for these receptors is unknown. Sequences were derived from CMV peptide-activated CD4+ and CD8+ T cells sorted from blood, sampled at five time points, pooled. Described subset: sorted CD8+CD137+ and CD4+CD154+ T cells after 11 to 13 h CMV IE-1 peptide stimulation. The receptors derive from a female donor who had a heart transplant and CMV viremia.

This chain connects TRBV7-3 to TRBJ2-6, with a weak D call TRBD1 (5 bases). V lost 5 bases and J 4 bases, leaving 15 bases between the germline ends. The CDR3 loop spans 16 amino acids. Looked up from germline, CDR1 is SGHTA and CDR2 is FQGTGA. The CDR3 sequence is CASSLGGARGANVLTF. CDR3 in DNA: TGTGCCAGCAGCCTCGGTGGGGCGCGGGGGGCCAACGTCCTGACTTTC. Based on the CDR3 plus reference TRBV7-3 and TRBJ2-6, the full variable domain is GAGVSQTPSNKVTEKGKYVELRCDPISGHTALYWYRQSLGQGPEFLIYFQGTGAADDSGLPNDRFFAVRPEGSVSTLKIQRTERGDSAVYLCASSLGGARGANVLTFGAGSRLTVL.

The V gene is TRBV9, the J gene TRBJ2-3; 12 bases line up with TRBD2. CDR1 is SGDLS, CDR2 YYNGEE, per germline. J was trimmed by 8 bases and V by 0 bases; bases with no gene match: 4. The CDR3 sequence is 15 residues long. The CDR3 DNA is TGTGCCAGCAGCGTAGCGACTAGCGGGAGTATTACGCAGTATTTT. This codes for CASSVATSGSITQYF.

At least ten counts were recorded for this clonotype. CDR3 nucleotides: TGTGCCAGCAGTTTGCGGCTTTTTTCACTCTCCTATAATTCACCCCTCCACTTT. Amino acid sequence: CASSLRLFSLSYNSPLHF. The chain links TRBV12-3 or TRBV12-4 to TRBJ1-6, with no clear D. V was trimmed by 3 bases and J by 0 bases, leaving 15 bases between them. The CDR3 sequence is 18 residues long.

The V gene is TRBV28, the J gene TRBJ2-1; TRBD2 matches 7 bases. Germline trimming cut 1 base from V and 8 bases from J; bases unmatched to any gene: 11. There are 16 residues in the CDR3. CDR1 and CDR2 from the germline V gene are MDHEN and SYDVKM. The DNA for the CDR3 is TGTGCCAGCAGTTTATTAGGTGGCGGGGGAAGCCATGAGCAGTTCTTC. It codes for CASSLLGGGGSHEQFF. The full variable domain, with the rest looked up from reference TRBV28 and TRBJ2-1, is DVKVTQSSRYLVKRTGEKVFLECVQDMDHENMFWYRQDPGLGLRLIYFSYDVKMKEKGDIPEGYSVSREKKERFSLILESASTNQTSMYLCASSLLGGGGSHEQFFGPGTRLTVL.

This clonotype was detected a few times. V and J are TRBV27 and TRBJ2-7; 7 bases line up with TRBD1. The germline CDR1 and CDR2 sequences are MNHEY and SMNVEV (reference sequence). J gave up 4 bases and V 5 bases, and 8 bases lay outside the gene matches. CDR3 length: 14 residues. The CDR3 loop reads CASSPGTALYEQYF. CDR3 bases: TGTGCCAGCAGTCCCGGGACAGCCCTATACGAGCAGTACTTC.

This clonotype was seen only a few times. The rearrangement uses TRBV29-1 and TRBJ1-1; the match to TRBD1 covers 7 bases. The CDR3 consists of 14 residues. Per germline, CDR1 SQVTM and CDR2 ANQGSEA. J gave up 6 bases and V 7 bases, and 14 bases lay outside the gene matches. CDR3 sequence: CSARGGTDASEAFF. DNA of the CDR3: TGCAGCGCGAGAGGCGGGACAGACGCTTCTGAAGCTTTCTTT.

This clonotype rates as medium-sized. This sequence joins TRBV27 and TRBJ2-7, with 11 bases aligning to TRBD2. The CDR3 runs to 16 residues. The ends lost 2 bases at V and 3 bases at J; junction bases unmatched: 6. Germline assignment: CDR1 MNHEY and CDR2 SMNVEV (reference sequence). CDR3 bases: TGTGCCAGCAGTTTAACTCTTGGACTAGCGGGCTACGAGCAGTACTTC. Translated, it gives CASSLTLGLAGYEQYF.

The chain links TRBV12-3 or TRBV12-4 to TRBJ2-7; TRBD2 matches at 10 bases. The CDR3 has 14 residues. V trimming: 5 bases; J trimming: 5 bases; junction bases outside the gene matches: 6. CDR3 region: CASSPTLAGDEQYF. The CDR3 nucleotides read TGTGCCAGCAGTCCAACTCTAGCGGGAGACGAGCAGTACTTC.

This clonotype was seen many times. This chain connects TRBV18 to TRBJ2-3; D ambiguous. This CDR3 region has 13 residues. Germline lookup yields CDR1 KGHSH and CDR2 LQKENI. V lost 7 bases to trimming and J lost 2 bases, with 10 bases between them. The CDR3 is CASCPGNTDTQYF. The CDR3 DNA reads as TGTGCCAGCTGTCCTGGGAACACAGATACGCAGTATTTT. Variable domain in full (rest from reference TRBV18 and TRBJ2-3): NAGVMQNPRHLVRRRGQEARLRCSPMKGHSHVYWYRQLPEEGLKFMVYLQKENIIDESGMPKERFSAEFPKEGPSILRIQQVVRGDSAAYFCASCPGNTDTQYFGPGTRLTVL.

The chain couples TRBV2 to TRBJ1-2, with a tentative D call TRBD1 (6 bases). The germline V gene has CDR1 SNHLY and CDR2 FYNNEI. This CDR3 has 13 amino acids. The V end was cut by 6 bases, the J end by 8 bases, with 16 bases between. The CDR3 nucleotides read TGTGCCAGCAGCGAGAAGGGGGGCTGGGGCTACACCTTC. This gives the protein CASSEKGGWGYTF. Variable domain in full (rest from reference TRBV2 and TRBJ1-2): EPEVTQTPSHQVTQMGQEVILRCVPISNHLYFYWYRQILGQKVEFLVSFYNNEISEKSEIFDDQFSVERPDGSNFTLKIRSTKLEDSAMYFCASSEKGGWGYTFGSGTRLTVV.

This clonotype occurred a few times. The chain has TRBV3-1 and TRBJ2-2, with D unresolved. CDR3 length: 15 residues. From germline, CDR1 is LGHDT and CDR2 YNNKEL (reference sequence). Trimming cost V 0 bases and J 1 base, with 6 bases left between them. The CDR3 bases are TGTGCCAGCAGCCAAGATCTCTGGAACACCGGGGAGCTGTTTTTT. This sequence encodes CASSQDLWNTGELFF.

This clonotype came up many times. This chain joins TRBV2 and TRBJ2-5; D unresolved. Between the trimmed V and J ends, which lost 7 bases and 2 bases, there was a span of 14 bases. The V gene's germline CDR1 is SNHLY and CDR2 FYNNEI. The length of the CDR3 is 14 residues. The CDR3 sequence is CASIVSRIQETQYF. The CDR3 nucleotides read TGTGCCAGCATTGTTTCTCGGATACAAGAGACCCAGTACTTC.

J is TRBJ2-3 and V is TRBV4-2; the match to TRBD1 covers 7 bases. This CDR3 is built from 18 residues. Germline CDR1 reads LGHNA; CDR2 reads YNFKEQ. V gave up 4 bases and J gave up 1 base; unmatched junction bases: 14. The DNA of the CDR3 is TGTGCCAGCAGCCTCCGGGACAGCCAGACTTGGGGCACAGATACGCAGTATTTT. Protein sequence: CASSLRDSQTWGTDTQYF.

J is TRBJ1-6 and V is TRBV27, with 7 bases aligning to TRBD1. The CDR3 has 14 amino acids. CDR1 MNHEY and CDR2 SMNVEV come from the germline V gene (reference sequence). V trimming: 5 bases; J trimming: 6 bases; junction bases outside the gene matches: 4. Here the CDR3 DNA reads TGTGCCAGCAGTGGCGACAGGGTTAATTCACCCCTCCACTTT. Translating gives CASSGDRVNSPLHF.

This clonotype was found many times. A much larger clone differs from this one at a single base, so this may be a read error. The chain recombines TRBV12-3 or TRBV12-4 with TRBJ2-7; TRBD2 matches 9 bases. CDR3 length: 14 amino acids. V shed 4 bases and J 7 bases; nucleotides not matched to a gene: 8. The CDR3 here is CASSSLAGTTEQYF. The CDR3 DNA follows: TGTGCCAGCAGTTCCCTAGCGGGAACGACTGAGCAGTACTTC.

J is TRBJ1-1 and V is TRBV5-4; 7 bases agree with TRBD1. V shed 4 bases and J 4 bases; nucleotides not matched to a gene: 13. Germline V CDR1 and CDR2: SGHNT, YYREEE (reference sequence). The CDR3 covers 16 residues. The DNA of the CDR3 is TGTGCCAGCAGCCCCGGGACAGCTCCTCGTGGCACTGAAGCTTTCTTT. Amino acids: CASSPGTAPRGTEAFF.

Concerning this clonotype: It is likely a read error, because the conserved phenylalanine at the end of the CDR3 is missing. This chain connects TRBV6-5 to TRBJ1-5; D unclear. Germline CDR1 and CDR2: MNHEY and SVGAGI. The CDR3 is made up of 14 amino acids. DNA of the CDR3: TGTGCCAGTAGTTACTCGAGAGGGAATCGGCCCCAGCATTCT. This gives the protein CASSYSRGNRPQHS.

This chain joins TRBV7-9 and TRBJ2-1, with D hard to call. The CDR3 extends over 14 amino acids. Germline CDR1 SEHNR, CDR2 FQNEAQ (reference sequence). The ends were cut back, 6 bases at V and 6 bases at J, with 15 bases in the middle. In nucleotides, the CDR3 is TGTGCCAGCAGACGGGTAGGGCCGACCAATGAGCAGTTCTTC. It translates to CASRRVGPTNEQFF. Full variable domain (missing parts from reference TRBV7-9 and TRBJ2-1): DTGVSQNPRHKITKRGQNVTFRCDPISEHNRLYWYRQTLGQGPEFLTYFQNEAQLEKSRLLSDRFSAERPKGSFSTLEIQRTEQGDSAMYLCASRRVGPTNEQFFGPGTRLTVL.

CDR3 loop: CAISAGTVEAFF. CDR3 DNA: TGTGCCATCAGCGCCGGGACAGTTGAAGCTTTCTTT. This rearrangement joins TRBV10-3 to TRBJ1-1, with 7 bases fitting TRBD1. The CDR3 spans 12 residues. CDR1 and CDR2 from the germline V gene are ENHRY and SYGVKD. V gave up 6 bases and J gave up 7 bases; unmatched junction bases: 5.

The chain joins TRBV28 to TRBJ2-1; D remains unclear. The CDR3 has 13 amino acids. V was pared by 4 bases and J by 5 bases, with 9 bases between. Germline V CDR1 and CDR2: MDHEN, SYDVKM. The CDR3 DNA is TGTGCCAGCAGTTCTAGATCCCACAATGAGCAGTTCTTC. Residues: CASSSRSHNEQFF.

This clonotype is classed as medium-sized. The chain has TRBV14 and TRBJ2-2; 7 bases agree with TRBD1. CDR3 length: 15 residues. Germline trimming cut 3 bases from V and 7 bases from J; bases unmatched to any gene: 8. Germline lookup yields CDR1 SGHDN and CDR2 FVKESK. CDR3 DNA sequence: TGTGCCAGCAGCCAGGGACAGCGATTGGGCGGGGAGCTGTTTTTT. This translates into CASSQGQRLGGELFF.

The V and J genes are TRBV27 and TRBJ2-7; possibly TRBD1 or TRBD2 for D (5 bases each). V dropped 3 bases and J dropped 0 bases, with 12 bases sitting between them. Germline assignment: CDR1 MNHEY and CDR2 SMNVEV (reference sequence). The CDR3 is 15 amino acids. The CDR3 DNA reads as TGTGCCAGCAGTTTGCGTCGGGGCTTCTCCTACGAGCAGTACTTC. Protein: CASSLRRGFSYEQYF.

This sequence joins TRBV6-5 and TRBJ2-1; D remains ambiguous. V lost 5 bases, J lost 5 bases, and 10 bases lay in between. Looked up from germline, CDR1 is MNHEY and CDR2 is SVGAGI. The CDR3 runs to 13 residues. CDR3 amino acids: CASSRSRHNEQFF. The DNA for the CDR3 is TGTGCCAGCAGTCGCTCTCGCCACAATGAGCAGTTCTTC.

The V call is TRBV18, the J call TRBJ2-5, with 11 bases that match TRBD2. The germline V gene has CDR1 KGHSH and CDR2 LQKENI. Trimming removed 8 bases from V and 5 bases from J; junction bases left unmatched: 10. CDR3 length: 15 residues. The CDR3 bases are TGTGCCAGCCAAGGGACTAGCGGTGCCGAGGAGACCCAGTACTTC. Its translation is CASQGTSGAEETQYF.